One sample yielded the 18 T cell receptor beta chains listed below, sequenced in a study of cytomegalovirus exposure and HLA in healthy donors. Primers included in the PCR were 60 Vbeta and 13 Jbeta primers. TCRdb's table, derived via immunoSEQ multiplex PCR, lists solely in-frame clones and lacks some. Among about 200,000 clones listed, around 80% were seen once. Sequencing was done on a sample of PBMCs. These receptors came from a woman aged 40 to 55 in good health and CMV-seronegative.

The rearrangement joins TRBV6-4 to TRBJ2-2, with D tentatively TRBD2 (5 bases). V lost 8 bases to trimming and J lost 4 bases, with 14 bases between them. Germline V gives CDR1 MRHNA, CDR2 SNTAGT. The CDR3 runs 14 residues. The CDR3 DNA follows: TGTGCCAGCGCACTAGGAACGGGCACCGGGGAGCTGTTTTTT. Translated, it gives CASALGTGTGELFF.

This sequence joins TRBV6-4 and TRBJ2-5, with D possibly TRBD2 on 5 matching bases. CDR1 and CDR2 (germline): MRHNA, SNTAGT. V lost 4 bases to trimming and J lost 2 bases, with 8 bases between them. The CDR3 runs to 13 residues. The CDR3 sequence: CASSAAAQETQYF. CDR3 DNA sequence: TGTGCCAGCAGTGCAGCGGCACAAGAGACCCAGTACTTC.

DNA for the CDR3: TGTGCCAGCAGTTCCTCCGGTTCCACAGATACGCAGTATTTT. This gives the protein CASSSSGSTDTQYF. The chain carries TRBV7-9 and TRBJ2-3; D not resolved. The V and J ends lost 6 bases and 2 bases respectively, with 12 bases between them. Looked up from germline, CDR1 is SEHNR and CDR2 is FQNEAQ (reference sequence). This CDR3 has 14 amino acids.

The V and J genes are TRBV18 and TRBJ1-2, with 9 bases lining up with TRBD1. The CDR3 contains 19 residues. V lost 3 bases to trimming and J lost 0 bases; unmatched junction nucleotides: 14. Germline lookup yields CDR1 KGHSH and CDR2 LQKENI. The CDR3 sequence: CASSPLPRDRVPSNYGYTF. The CDR3 region has the DNA TGTGCCAGCTCACCTCTTCCGCGGGACAGGGTGCCTTCTAACTATGGCTACACCTTC.

The rearrangement links TRBV12-5 to TRBJ1-2; D ambiguous. CDR1 is LGHNT and CDR2 is FRNRAP in the germline V gene. The CDR3 length is 14 residues. V lost 2 bases and J 6 bases, leaving 13 bases between the germline ends. CDR3 region: CASGLTAVVNGYTF. The CDR3 coding sequence is TGTGCTAGTGGTTTGACAGCAGTGGTGAATGGCTACACCTTC.

This clone has a handful of counts. This chain uses TRBV19 with TRBJ1-6; 8 nucleotides match TRBD1. The CDR3 extends over 16 amino acids. Germline V CDR1 and CDR2: LNHDA, SQIVND (reference sequence). V was clipped by 6 bases and J by 9 bases; unmatched bases: 13. CDR3 protein: CASSNLGQGLTSPLHF. In nucleotides, the CDR3 is TGTGCCAGTAGCAACTTAGGACAGGGCTTAACTTCACCCCTCCACTTT. Full variable domain (outside the CDR3, taken from reference TRBV19 and TRBJ1-6): DGGITQSPKYLFRKEGQNVTLSCEQNLNHDAMYWYRQDPGQGLRLIYYSQIVNDFQKGDIAEGYSVSREKKESFPLTVTSAQKNPTAFYLCASSNLGQGLTSPLHFGNGTRLTVT.

The chain couples TRBV19 to TRBJ2-1; TRBD2 matches at 12 bases. Germline assignment: CDR1 LNHDA and CDR2 SQIVND (reference sequence). V was pared by 6 bases and J by 12 bases, with 12 bases of the junction left unmatched. This CDR3 is built from 15 residues. The CDR3 loop reads CASSGTSGWRGMQFF. DNA for the CDR3: TGTGCCAGTAGCGGGACTAGCGGGTGGCGGGGGATGCAGTTCTTC.

The CDR3 bases are TGTGCCAGCAGTTTGGGGAGTAGTGATGGCTACACCTTC. Translation: CASSLGSSDGYTF. This chain uses TRBV2 with TRBJ1-2; D ambiguous. CDR1 and CDR2 from the germline V gene are SNHLY and FYNNEI. There are 13 residues in the CDR3. V was trimmed by 5 bases and J by 6 bases, leaving 13 bases between them.

This chain links TRBV30 with TRBJ1-4, with D tentatively TRBD1 (6 bases). Trimming took 0 bases from V and 5 from J, leaving 13 bases between them. CDR1 is GTSNPN and CDR2 is SVGIG in the germline V gene (reference sequence). The CDR3 covers 15 residues. The CDR3 loop is CAWSVLAGTNEKLFF. DNA of the CDR3: TGTGCCTGGAGTGTACTGGCAGGGACAAATGAAAAACTGTTTTTT.

V gene TRBV20-1 combines with J gene TRBJ2-1; D is unresolved. V was trimmed by 3 bases and J by 5 bases, leaving 5 bases between them. The CDR3 is made up of 11 amino acids. The V gene's germline CDR1 is DFQATT and CDR2 SNEGSKA (reference sequence). CDR3 bases: TGCAGTGCTAGCGTTCACAATGAGCAGTTCTTC. Protein product: CSASVHNEQFF.

In its sample, this clone was seen once. The rearrangement links TRBV5-1 to TRBJ2-5; 7 bases map to TRBD2. CDR1 and CDR2 from the germline V gene are SGHRS and YFSETQ. The J segment lost 0 bases and the V segment lost 0 bases, leaving 5 bases of the junction unmatched. The CDR3 is 16 amino acids. The chain's CDR3 is CASSLVTSRYQETQYF. The DNA for the CDR3 is TGCGCCAGCAGCTTGGTGACTAGCCGATACCAAGAGACCCAGTACTTC.

The chain joins TRBV11-3 to TRBJ2-3; 7 positions match TRBD2. The V segment lost 8 bases and the J segment 3 bases; nucleotides outside the gene matches: 11. This CDR3 has 15 amino acids. CDR1 and CDR2 from the germline V gene are SGHNT and YENEEA. The CDR3 is CASGSGGLGTDTQYF. The CDR3 DNA sequence: TGTGCCAGCGGATCCGGGGGGTTAGGAACAGATACGCAGTATTTT.

V and J are TRBV19 and TRBJ1-5, with TRBD1 matching over 8 bases. This CDR3 has 14 residues. Germline lookup yields CDR1 LNHDA and CDR2 SQIVND (reference sequence). Trimming took 4 bases from V and 6 from J; bases not matched to a gene: 5. CDR3 sequence reads: CASSNRQGPQPQHF. CDR3 DNA: TGTGCCAGTAGTAATCGACAGGGGCCTCAGCCCCAGCATTTT.

This chain links TRBV2 with TRBJ1-1; possibly TRBD1 for D (6 bases). Trimming took 8 bases from V and 0 from J, leaving 10 bases between them. Germline lookup yields CDR1 SNHLY and CDR2 FYNNEI. The CDR3 is made up of 13 amino acids. The CDR3 protein is CASHRTVNTEAFF. Written as DNA, the CDR3 is TGTGCCAGCCACAGGACAGTGAACACTGAAGCTTTCTTT.

V is TRBV18 and J is TRBJ2-1; 10 nucleotides match TRBD1. The CDR3 runs 15 residues. CDR1 is KGHSH, CDR2 LQKENI, per germline. The V gene end was trimmed by 5 bases and the J gene end by 5 bases; junction bases not matched to a gene: 6. The CDR3 is CASSFDRGPDNEQFF. The CDR3, as DNA: TGTGCCAGCTCATTCGACAGGGGGCCTGACAATGAGCAGTTCTTC.

The chain combines TRBV27 with TRBJ2-2; D is possibly TRBD2 (6 bases). V was trimmed by 6 bases and J by 1 base, leaving 9 bases between them. In germline, CDR1 is MNHEY, CDR2 SMNVEV (reference sequence). The CDR3 spans 14 residues. Written as DNA, the CDR3 is TGTGCCAGCAGAGTGCGGGAGAACACCGGGGAGCTGTTTTTT. Amino acid sequence: CASRVRENTGELFF.

The chain recombines TRBV10-3 with TRBJ1-2; D is ambiguous. Trimming removed 3 bases from V and 5 bases from J, with 4 bases in between. Germline CDR1 reads ENHRY; CDR2 reads SYGVKD. The CDR3 is 11 amino acids. The CDR3 DNA reads as TGTGCCATCAGTGACACATATGGCTACACCTTC. Encoded protein: CAISDTYGYTF.

The rearrangement uses TRBV4-1 and TRBJ2-5; 12 bases align to TRBD2. The V gene end was trimmed by 1 base and the J gene end by 5 bases; junction bases not matched to a gene: 2. The CDR3 totals 15 residues. The germline gives CDR1 MGHRA, CDR2 YSYEKL. CDR3 sequence (DNA): TGCGCCAGCAGCCAAGGGCTAGCGGGAGGGGAGACCCAGTACTTC. This translates into CASSQGLAGGETQYF.